These 30 T cell receptor beta chains came from one sample sequenced in a study of T cell responses to AZD1222 COVID-19 vaccine. The method was immunoSEQ multiplex PCR; TCRdb's version includes in-frame clones alone and lacks a portion of them. The sample yields about 120,000 clones, 90% seen once. Sequenced here: peripheral blood, sampled on day 0 of AZD1222 vaccination. The receptors were sampled from an adult in good health.

This rearrangement joins TRBV23-1 to TRBJ2-2; 12 nucleotides match TRBD1. TRBV23-1 is assigned to the ORF class and has an uncertain function. V was pared by 0 bases and J by 4 bases, with 0 bases of the junction left unmatched. The CDR3 length is 16 residues. The CDR3 protein is CASSQSGQGATGELFF. The CDR3 bases are TGCGCCAGCAGTCAATCGGGACAGGGGGCCACCGGGGAGCTGTTTTTT.

This clone was seen a single time. The V and J genes are TRBV20-1 and TRBJ1-1; D is undetermined. The ends were cut back, 6 bases at V and 4 bases at J, with 9 bases in the middle. Germline CDR1 reads DFQATT; CDR2 reads SNEGSKA (reference sequence). CDR3 size: 11 residues. The CDR3 coding sequence is TGCAGTGCGGGGAGGGCCACTGAAGCTTTCTTT. The encoded protein is CSAGRATEAFF.

This chain links TRBV19 with TRBJ1-5; D is uncertain. This CDR3 contains 12 residues. Trimming cost V 5 bases and J 2 bases, with 4 bases left between them. Germline values: CDR1 LNHDA, CDR2 SQIVND (reference sequence). Written as DNA, the CDR3 is TGTGCCAGTAGTTCCCGCAATCAGCCCCAGCATTTT. It specifies CASSSRNQPQHF.

V is TRBV27 and J is TRBJ2-2, with D unclear. In germline, CDR1 is MNHEY, CDR2 SMNVEV (reference sequence). The CDR3 runs to 13 residues. V dropped 8 bases and J dropped 2 bases, with 9 bases sitting between them. This CDR3 reads CASSTGNTGELFF. The CDR3 bases are TGTGCCAGCTCGACGGGTAACACCGGGGAGCTGTTTTTT.

The V gene is TRBV20-1, the J gene TRBJ2-1; D is ambiguous. In germline, CDR1 is DFQATT, CDR2 SNEGSKA (reference sequence). The ends were cut back, 3 bases at V and 3 bases at J, with 6 bases in the middle. This CDR3 region has 12 residues. CDR3 nucleotides: TGCAGTGCTAGTGATCGCTACAATGAGCAGTTCTTC. It codes for CSASDRYNEQFF.

This chain uses TRBV15 with TRBJ1-5; D ambiguous. The CDR3 runs 13 residues. Trimming cost V 2 bases and J 10 bases, with 12 bases left between them. Germline CDR1 and CDR2: LNHNV and YYDKDF (reference sequence). CDR3 region: CATSRPEGVPQHF. Written as DNA, the CDR3 is TGTGCCACCAGCAGACCCGAGGGAGTCCCCCAGCATTTT.

This chain joins TRBV7-9 and TRBJ2-4; D is possibly TRBD1 (5 bases). The CDR3 has 16 amino acids. V lost 5 bases and J lost 0, with 14 bases in between. Germline V gene lookup returns CDR1 SEHNR and CDR2 FQNEAQ (reference sequence). This chain's CDR3 is CASSATEKEAKNIQYF. The CDR3 region has the DNA TGTGCCAGCAGCGCGACAGAGAAGGAAGCCAAAAACATTCAGTACTTC.

V gene TRBV28 combines with J gene TRBJ2-5; D is uncertain. V was clipped by 4 bases and J by 4 bases, with 4 bases between them. The V gene's germline CDR1 is MDHEN and CDR2 SYDVKM. The CDR3 is made up of 11 amino acids. DNA for the CDR3: TGTGCCAGCAGTTCATCAGAGACCCAGTACTTC. It specifies CASSSSETQYF. Variable domain in full (rest from reference TRBV28 and TRBJ2-5): DVKVTQSSRYLVKRTGEKVFLECVQDMDHENMFWYRQDPGLGLRLIYFSYDVKMKEKGDIPEGYSVSREKKERFSLILESASTNQTSMYLCASSSSETQYFGPGTRLLVL.

V is TRBV13 and J is TRBJ1-2; possibly TRBD1 for D (5 bases). Looked up from germline, CDR1 is PRHDT and CDR2 is FYEKMQ (reference sequence). Trimming left V 0 bases short and J 7 bases short, with 12 bases between. This CDR3 is built from 14 residues. The CDR3 DNA sequence: TGTGCCAGCAGCTTAGGTAGGGGAACTAGTGGCTACACCTTC. Amino acid sequence: CASSLGRGTSGYTF.

The chain links TRBV6-2 or TRBV6-3 to TRBJ2-1; weak D call: TRBD2 (5 bases). Trimming took off 2 bases at V and 8 bases at J, with 16 bases between the two ends. The CDR3 runs to 15 residues. CDR1 and CDR2 from the germline V gene are MNHEY and SVGEGT. The CDR3, as DNA: TGTGCCAGCAGTTACGAGGAAGGGAGAACCGATGAGCAGTTCTTC. Protein product: CASSYEEGRTDEQFF.

The chain employs TRBV29-1 and TRBJ2-1; a weak D match, TRBD2 (6 bases). V shed 1 base and J shed 2 bases, with 6 bases lying between them. Germline V CDR1 and CDR2: SQVTM, ANQGSEA. There are 13 residues in the CDR3. CDR3 sequence reads: CSVEVAAYNEQFF. In DNA, the CDR3 is TGCAGCGTTGAAGTAGCGGCCTACAATGAGCAGTTCTTC.

The genes are TRBV28 and TRBJ2-7; 7 bases map to TRBD1. Per germline, CDR1 MDHEN and CDR2 SYDVKM. Unmatched junction bases numbered 9, after V lost 7 bases and J lost 3 bases. The CDR3 length is 14 residues. The CDR3 sequence: CASTEGARGYEQYF. CDR3 bases: TGTGCCAGCACCGAGGGGGCCCGGGGCTACGAGCAGTACTTC. Supplemented by reference TRBV28 and TRBJ2-7, the full variable domain reads DVKVTQSSRYLVKRTGEKVFLECVQDMDHENMFWYRQDPGLGLRLIYFSYDVKMKEKGDIPEGYSVSREKKERFSLILESASTNQTSMYLCASTEGARGYEQYFGPGTRLTVT.

This chain uses TRBV7-9 with TRBJ1-6; D unclear. This CDR3 comprises 15 residues. V dropped 5 bases and J dropped 5 bases, with 13 bases sitting between them. The germline gives CDR1 SEHNR, CDR2 FQNEAQ (reference sequence). The DNA of the CDR3 is TGTGCCAGCAGCGCCGGTGGCGGAAATAATTCACCCCTCCACTTT. This translates into CASSAGGGNNSPLHF.

The rearrangement links TRBV9 to TRBJ1-2, with 11 bases aligning to TRBD1. From germline, CDR1 is SGDLS and CDR2 YYNGEE. Trimming took 2 bases from V and 7 from J; bases not matched to a gene: 7. The CDR3 length is 15 residues. Written as DNA, the CDR3 is TGTGCCAGCAGCGTTCCGGGACAGGGGGTTCGTGGCTACACCTTC. Its translation is CASSVPGQGVRGYTF.

The chain uses TRBV29-1 and TRBJ2-1; unclear D gene. From germline, CDR1 is SQVTM and CDR2 ANQGSEA. The CDR3 is 13 residues long. The V end was cut by 2 bases, the J end by 2 bases, with 7 bases between. The CDR3 region has the DNA TGCAGCGTTGAAAAACAGACCTACAATGAGCAGTTCTTC. Translated, it gives CSVEKQTYNEQFF.

The chain carries TRBV7-3 and TRBJ2-3; 7 nucleotides match TRBD2. The J segment lost 9 bases and the V segment lost 4 bases, leaving 10 bases of the junction unmatched. The CDR3 loop spans 14 amino acids. The germline V gene encodes CDR1 SGHTA and CDR2 FQGTGA. The CDR3 is CASSSGLEGRTQYF. CDR3 DNA: TGTGCCAGCAGCTCAGGACTAGAGGGGCGCACGCAGTATTTT.

The chain carries TRBV7-2 and TRBJ2-2, with D possibly matching TRBD2 (6 bases). Looked up from germline, CDR1 is SGHTA and CDR2 is FQGNSA. V lost 0 bases, J lost 4 bases, and 6 bases lay in between. The CDR3 loop spans 14 amino acids. CDR3 DNA: TGTGCCAGCAGCTTAGCGGGAGGCACCGGGGAGCTGTTTTTT. Its protein product is CASSLAGGTGELFF.

The chain employs TRBV3-1 (or the pseudogene TRBV3-2) and TRBJ2-4, with 12 bases that match TRBD2. The V segment lost 0 bases and the J segment 2 bases; nucleotides outside the gene matches: 11. CDR1 LGHDT and CDR2 YNNKEL come from the germline V gene (reference sequence). CDR3 size: 20 residues. The CDR3 DNA is TGTGCCAGCAGCCAAGAGGCTAGCGGGAGGGGATTAGGGTCCAAAAACATTCAGTACTTC. This sequence encodes CASSQEASGRGLGSKNIQYF.

This rearrangement joins TRBV20-1 to TRBJ2-7; the match to TRBD1 covers 10 bases. After removal of 3 bases from V and 0 bases from J, the junction contained 5 bases not matched to a gene. The CDR3 length is 15 residues. In germline, CDR1 is DFQATT, CDR2 SNEGSKA (reference sequence). The CDR3 is CSASTRTGGSYEQYF. The CDR3 bases are TGCAGTGCTAGTACAAGGACAGGGGGCTCCTACGAGCAGTACTTC.

This rearrangement joins TRBV11-2 to TRBJ1-4, with D possibly TRBD1 on 5 matching bases. Per the germline V gene, CDR1 is SGHAT and CDR2 is FQNNGV. The V end was cut by 4 bases, the J end by 7 bases, with 13 bases between. The CDR3 runs to 14 residues. The CDR3 loop reads CASSSQGVVEKLFF. CDR3 in DNA: TGTGCCAGCAGCTCACAAGGGGTAGTTGAAAAACTGTTTTTT.

The table lists this clone with a count of one. The chain carries TRBV7-3 and TRBJ1-1; TRBD1 agrees at 7 bases. The CDR3 consists of 12 residues. Unmatched junction bases numbered 4, after V lost 2 bases and J lost 10 bases. Germline loops: CDR1 SGHTA, CDR2 FQGTGA. CDR3 nucleotides: TGTGCCAGCAGCTTATCGACAGGGCGAGCTTTCTTT. Protein: CASSLSTGRAFF.

The chain has TRBV6-2 or TRBV6-3 and TRBJ2-3, with D possibly being TRBD1 (6 bases). CDR3 length equals 15 residues. Trimming removed 5 bases at V and 4 bases at J, with 16 bases between. CDR1 MNHEY and CDR2 SVGEGT come from the germline V gene. In nucleotides, the CDR3 is TGTGCCAGCAGTGCCGGGCAGGGGCTTGCAGATACGCAGTATTTT. Protein: CASSAGQGLADTQYF.

CDR3 sequence reads: CASSSYTGGLEKLFF. The CDR3 DNA follows: TGTGCCAGCAGTTCCTACACGGGAGGGCTAGAAAAACTGTTTTTT. This chain links TRBV6-5 with TRBJ1-4; D remains unclear. The CDR3 length is 15 residues. The germline gives CDR1 MNHEY, CDR2 SVGAGI. Trimming cost V 4 bases and J 8 bases, with 17 bases left between them.

The CDR3 DNA is TGCAGCGTTGACCCTGCAGCTTCAATAGTTTACACAGATACGCAGTATTTT. Protein: CSVDPAASIVYTDTQYF. The rearrangement joins TRBV29-1 to TRBJ2-3; D gene unclear. Per germline, CDR1 SQVTM and CDR2 ANQGSEA. This CDR3 is built from 17 residues. The ends were cut back, 3 bases at V and 2 bases at J, with 21 bases in the middle.

This clone was detected once. The chain employs TRBV29-1 and TRBJ1-1; 7 bases are shared with TRBD1. CDR3 length equals 13 residues. The trim removed 6 bases at V and 0 bases at J, leaving 4 bases unmatched. CDR1 is SQVTM, CDR2 ANQGSEA, per germline. The CDR3 DNA sequence: TGCAGCGTATACAGGGGAATGAACACTGAAGCTTTCTTT. Protein: CSVYRGMNTEAFF.

The rearrangement uses TRBV24-1 and TRBJ2-2; D remains unclear. Trimming left V 3 bases short and J 6 bases short, with 10 bases between. This CDR3 comprises 14 residues. Per germline, CDR1 KGHDR and CDR2 SFDVKD. The CDR3 DNA sequence: TGTGCCACCAGTGATGTTAGCTTGGCCGGGGAGCTGTTTTTT. This translates into CATSDVSLAGELFF.

This rearrangement joins TRBV19 to TRBJ1-2, with 9 bases matching TRBD1. The CDR3 loop spans 16 amino acids. The V and J ends lost 6 bases and 5 bases, in that order; junction bases with no gene match: 13. CDR1 LNHDA and CDR2 SQIVND come from the germline V gene (reference sequence). The CDR3 DNA is TGTGCCAGTAGAAACCCGGGACAGGGAAGCTTGTATGGCTACACCTTC. This gives the protein CASRNPGQGSLYGYTF.

CDR3 sequence (DNA): TGTGCCAGTACTAGCGGAACCTACAATGAGCAGTTCTTC. It encodes CASTSGTYNEQFF. J is TRBJ2-1 and V is TRBV19, with 7 bases lining up with TRBD2. CDR1 and CDR2 (germline): LNHDA, SQIVND (reference sequence). V gave up 7 bases and J gave up 2 bases; unmatched junction bases: 2. There are 13 residues in the CDR3. The whole variable domain, remainder taken from reference TRBV19 and TRBJ2-1, is DGGITQSPKYLFRKEGQNVTLSCEQNLNHDAMYWYRQDPGQGLRLIYYSQIVNDFQKGDIAEGYSVSREKKESFPLTVTSAQKNPTAFYLCASTSGTYNEQFFGPGTRLTVL.

The chain joins TRBV2 to TRBJ2-5; D remains ambiguous. The germline V gene encodes CDR1 SNHLY and CDR2 FYNNEI. CDR3 size: 13 residues. Trimming pared 7 bases from V and 3 bases from J, leaving 12 bases between. CDR3 region: CASMQPGEETQYF. In nucleotides, the CDR3 is TGTGCCAGCATGCAACCGGGCGAAGAGACCCAGTACTTC.

This clone was detected once. This chain joins TRBV19 and TRBJ1-6; tentatively, D is TRBD1 (5 bases). The CDR3 is made up of 16 amino acids. The V end lost 7 bases, the J end lost 0 bases, and 13 bases lay between the germline ends. Germline V gene sequence: CDR1 LNHDA, CDR2 SQIVND (reference sequence). The CDR3 DNA reads TGTGCCAGTACCCCGGGACTTAGCTCCTATAATTCACCCCTCCACTTT. Encoded protein: CASTPGLSSYNSPLHF.